A selection of T cell receptor beta chains follows, all from one sample in a study of glioma-infiltrating T cells after dendritic cell vaccination. Assay used: immunoSEQ multiplex PCR; TCRdb lists only in-frame clones, some missing. Of fewer than 35,000 clones listed, more than 85% are singletons. Sample: blood, taken before dendritic cell vaccination. The origin of the receptors is a human donor with glioblastoma. Both conserved end residues are part of each CDR3. A D gene is named only where the DNA matches it firmly. Clone size, where shown, is once, few, many, or a class for clones that have expanded.

v_call,j_call,clone_size,d_call,cdr3_nt,cdr3_aa
TRBV19,TRBJ2-3,-,TRBD1,TGTGCCAGTAGTACCTCTCGGACAGGGCCAGATACGCAGTATTTT,CASSTSRTGPDTQYF
TRBV29-1,TRBJ1-4,-,-,TGCAGCGTTGTAGAGGGCGCAGGTAGAAAACTGTTTTTT,CSVVEGAGRKLFF
TRBV5-1,TRBJ1-1,-,-,TGCGCCAGCAGCCCACGTGCGGGTGGAGACACTGAAGCTTTCTTT,CASSPRAGGDTEAFF
TRBV6-1,TRBJ1-1,-,-,TGTGCCAGCAGTGCCCGACAGAACACTGAAGCTTTCTTT,CASSARQNTEAFF
TRBV2,TRBJ1-4,once,-,TGTGCCAGCCGCCGGAGGGAGGAAAAACTGTTTTTT,CASRRREEKLFF
TRBV5-1,TRBJ2-3,-,-,TGCGCCAGCAGCTTGGCTGTCACAGATACGCAGTATTTT,CASSLAVTDTQYF
TRBV6-1,TRBJ1-2,-,-,TGTGCCAGCAGTGAAGGGGGGGGAAACTATGGCTACACCTTC,CASSEGGGNYGYTF
TRBV23-1,TRBJ2-5,once,-,TGCGCCAGCAGTCAACCCAAGGACAGATTAGAAGAGACCCAGTACTTC,CASSQPKDRLEETQYF
TRBV5-6,TRBJ1-5,-,TRBD1,TGTGCCAGCAGCTTGCGTCTGGGACAGGTGGATCAGCCCCAGCATTTT,CASSLRLGQVDQPQHF
TRBV5-1,TRBJ2-3,-,-,TGCGCCAGCAGCAACCGACAGCACACAAATACGCAGTATTTT,CASSNRQHTNTQYF
TRBV5-5,TRBJ1-5,-,-,TGTGCCAGCAGCCTACGGGACACCTCCGTGGGTCAGCCCCAGCATTTT,CASSLRDTSVGQPQHF
TRBV6-5,TRBJ2-2,-,-,TGTGCCAGCTTTAGCCGGGGGGCGAGCGGGGAGCTGTTTTTT,CASFSRGASGELFF
TRBV5-1,TRBJ2-5,-,TRBD1,TGCGCCAGCAGCCCCCGGGGACAGGAGCGGCAAGAGACCCAGTACTTC,CASSPRGQERQETQYF
TRBV7-5,TRBJ2-7,-,-,TGTGCCAGAAGCACCCAACCTCTAGCGGGGGGCCGAAGCTCCTACGAGCAGTACTTC,CARSTQPLAGGRSSYEQYF
TRBV29-1,TRBJ2-3,-,-,TGCAGCGTTGTGAGAATAGATACGCAGTATTTT,CSVVRIDTQYF
TRBV5-1,TRBJ1-1,-,-,TGCGCCAGCAGCTTGGATGGCAGGGAGAACACTGAAGCTTTCTTT,CASSLDGRENTEAFF
TRBV7-2,TRBJ2-3,few,TRBD1,TGTGCCAGCAGCTCCCGGACAGGGTCAGATACGCAGTATTTT,CASSSRTGSDTQYF
TRBV7-2,TRBJ1-1,-,TRBD1,TGTGCCAGCAGCTCGTTCTATGGACAGGGTAACACTGAAGCTTTCTTT,CASSSFYGQGNTEAFF
TRBV10-3,TRBJ2-7,once,-,TGTGCCACTCAGGAAACTAGTTCCCCCTACGAGCAGTACTTC,CATQETSSPYEQYF
TRBV7-9,TRBJ2-2,once,-,TGTGCCAGCGGAACAGGGAAAAAGCTGTTTTTT,CASGTGKKLFF
TRBV25-1,TRBJ1-3,-,TRBD1,TGTGCCAGCAGTGAAAACCTACAGGGGGGATCCATATATTTT,CASSENLQGGSIYF
TRBV10-1,TRBJ1-1,-,-,TGCGCCAGCAGTGAGTCTTGGACAGAGAACACTGAAGCTTTCTTT,CASSESWTENTEAFF
TRBV6-5,TRBJ1-1,-,TRBD1,TGTGCCAGCAGCCGCACGATGACAGGGACTGAAGCTTTCTTT,CASSRTMTGTEAFF
TRBV15,TRBJ1-4,-,-,TGTGCCACCAGCAGAGATGTTGAACGGAGGAATGAAAAACTGTTTTTT,CATSRDVERRNEKLFF
TRBV19,TRBJ2-2,-,-,TGTGCCAGTAGTCCCCTCGCGGGTACCGGGGAGCTGTTTTTT,CASSPLAGTGELFF
TRBV7-2,TRBJ2-7,-,-,TGTGCCAGCAGCTTAGCAGGGGCGGACTACGAGCAGTACTTC,CASSLAGADYEQYF
TRBV6-4,TRBJ1-2,-,TRBD1,TGTGCCAGCAGTGAATCCGGGACAGGGGATGGCTACACCTTC,CASSESGTGDGYTF
TRBV7-2,TRBJ1-2,-,-,TGTGCCAGCAGCCCCGCGGGGGCGCCCTCCGGCTATGGCTACACCTTC,CASSPAGAPSGYGYTF
TRBV9,TRBJ2-2,-,-,TGTGCCAGCAGCGTAGGCTCTTTGACATCCCCGGGGGAGCTGTTTTTT,CASSVGSLTSPGELFF
TRBV7-8,TRBJ2-7,-,-,TGTGCCAGCAGCTTAGGAGTGAGCTCCTACGAGCAGTACTTC,CASSLGVSSYEQYF
TRBV28,TRBJ1-2,-,-,TGTGCCAGCAGTTTAGGGGCAGGCTATGGCTACACCTTC,CASSLGAGYGYTF
TRBV6-6,TRBJ2-3,-,-,TGTGCCAGCAGTTACTCGGGGGGGCGAATACCAGATACGCAGTATTTT,CASSYSGGRIPDTQYF
TRBV2,TRBJ2-3,-,-,TGTGCCAGCAGTGCTGCGCGGGGGCTAGGGGATACGCAGTATTTT,CASSAARGLGDTQYF
TRBV6-6,TRBJ2-1,-,-,TGTGCCAGCAGTCGTCCTGGGGGCGAAGACAATGAGCAGTTCTTC,CASSRPGGEDNEQFF
TRBV2,TRBJ2-5,-,TRBD1,TGTGCCAGCAGTGCCAGCCGTGGGACAGGGGCACAAGAGACCCAGTACTTC,CASSASRGTGAQETQYF
TRBV4-1,TRBJ1-2,-,TRBD1,TGCGCCAGCAGCCTTCCGGACAGGGATACGGGCTACACCTTC,CASSLPDRDTGYTF
TRBV6-1,TRBJ2-3,few,-,TGTGCCAGCGGAGACCCACGAAGCACAGATACGCAGTATTTT,CASGDPRSTDTQYF
TRBV6-6,TRBJ1-3,-,-,TGTGCCAGCAGCGACCGTCAGGGCCTTTTCGGAAACACCATATATTTT,CASSDRQGLFGNTIYF
TRBV11-2,TRBJ1-6,-,-,TGTGCCAGCAGCTTAGAAGGCACGGCCGGGAATCTTTCACCCCTCCACTTT,CASSLEGTAGNLSPLHF
TRBV7-6,TRBJ1-2,-,TRBD1,TGTGCCAGCAGCTTGGACAGGAATGGCTACACCTTC,CASSLDRNGYTF
TRBV4-1,TRBJ1-1,-,TRBD1,TGCGCCAGCAGCCACGATGGACAGGGGCAAACTGAAGCTTTCTTT,CASSHDGQGQTEAFF
TRBV19,TRBJ1-6,-,TRBD1,TGTGCCAGTAGTACAGGGGGTCATTCACCCCTCCACTTT,CASSTGGHSPLHF
TRBV9,TRBJ1-5,-,-,TGTGCCAGCAGCCCTAGGGAGGATATCAATCAGCCCCAGCATTTT,CASSPREDINQPQHF
TRBV2,TRBJ2-3,once,TRBD2,TGTGCCAGCAGACCTTACCTAGCGGGGAGCACAGATACGCAGTATTTT,CASRPYLAGSTDTQYF
TRBV5-1,TRBJ1-1,-,TRBD1,TGCGCCAGCAGCTTGACGTTGACAGGGGAAGCTTTCTTT,CASSLTLTGEAFF
TRBV2,TRBJ1-5,-,TRBD1,TGTGCCAGCGGACAGGGAGGTCAGCCCCAGCATTTT,CASGQGGQPQHF
TRBV11-2,TRBJ2-7,-,-,TGTGCCAGCAGTCTACAGGGGGGAGGGGTCAACGAGCAGTACTTC,CASSLQGGGVNEQYF
TRBV11-2,TRBJ1-1,-,TRBD1,TGTGCCAGCAGCTTCGTCCCACAGGGGTGGTTTGAAGCTTTCTTT,CASSFVPQGWFEAFF
TRBV6-6,TRBJ1-5,-,-,TGTGCCAGCAGGACTGTCAATCAGCCCCAGCATTTT,CASRTVNQPQHF
TRBV5-6,TRBJ1-2,-,-,TGTGCCAGCAGCGAACAGGGAGTAGGCTACACCTTC,CASSEQGVGYTF
TRBV9,TRBJ1-2,-,-,TGTGCCAGCAGCACCGAGGCCGGTGGCTACACCTTC,CASSTEAGGYTF
TRBV11-2,TRBJ2-5,few,TRBD2,TGTGCCAGCAGTGTAGCCCTAGCGGGGGGTCTCCAAGAGACCCAGTACTTC,CASSVALAGGLQETQYF